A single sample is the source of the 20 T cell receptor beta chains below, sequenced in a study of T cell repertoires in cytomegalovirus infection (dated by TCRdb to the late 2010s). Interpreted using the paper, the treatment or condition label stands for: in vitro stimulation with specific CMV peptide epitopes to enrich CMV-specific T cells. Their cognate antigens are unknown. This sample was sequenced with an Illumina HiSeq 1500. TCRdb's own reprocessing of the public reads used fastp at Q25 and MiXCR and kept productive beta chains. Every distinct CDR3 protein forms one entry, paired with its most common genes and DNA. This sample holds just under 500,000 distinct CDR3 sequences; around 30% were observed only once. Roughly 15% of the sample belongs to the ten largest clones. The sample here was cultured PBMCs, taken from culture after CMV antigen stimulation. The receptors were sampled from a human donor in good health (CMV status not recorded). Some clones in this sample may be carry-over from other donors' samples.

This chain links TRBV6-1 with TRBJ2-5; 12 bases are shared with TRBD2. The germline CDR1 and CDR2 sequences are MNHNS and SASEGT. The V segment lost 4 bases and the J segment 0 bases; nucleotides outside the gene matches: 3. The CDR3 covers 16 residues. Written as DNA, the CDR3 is TGTGCCAGCAGTGTGGGACTAGCGGGTAACCAAGAGACCCAGTACTTC. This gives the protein CASSVGLAGNQETQYF.

CDR3 sequence reads: CASSARRQGDSAFF. Here the CDR3 DNA reads TGTGCCAGCAGCGCCCGGCGGCAGGGTGATTCTGCTTTCTTT. The chain is built from TRBV7-8 and TRBJ1-1, with D perhaps TRBD1 (5 bases). CDR1 is SGHVS, CDR2 FQNEAQ, per germline. V dropped 5 bases and J dropped 11 bases, with 21 bases sitting between them. The CDR3 extends over 14 amino acids.

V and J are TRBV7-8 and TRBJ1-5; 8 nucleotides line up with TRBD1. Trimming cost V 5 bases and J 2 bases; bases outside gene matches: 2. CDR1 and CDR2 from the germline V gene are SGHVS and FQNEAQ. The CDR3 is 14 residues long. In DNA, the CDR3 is TGTGCCAGCAGCAAGGACAGGGGCAATCAGCCCCAGCATTTT. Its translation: CASSKDRGNQPQHF.

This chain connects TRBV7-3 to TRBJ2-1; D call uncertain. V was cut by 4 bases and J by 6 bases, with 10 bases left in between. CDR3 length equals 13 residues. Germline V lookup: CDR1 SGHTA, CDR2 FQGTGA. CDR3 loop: CASSWASVNEQFF. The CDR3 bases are TGTGCCAGCAGCTGGGCCAGCGTCAATGAGCAGTTCTTC.

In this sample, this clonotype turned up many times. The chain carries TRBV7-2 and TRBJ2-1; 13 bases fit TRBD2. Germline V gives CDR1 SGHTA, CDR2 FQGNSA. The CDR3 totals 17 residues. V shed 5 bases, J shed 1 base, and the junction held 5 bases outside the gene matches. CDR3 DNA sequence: TGTGCCAGCAGCCCTTGGACTAGCGGGGGATCCTACAATGAGCAGTTCTTC. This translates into CASSPWTSGGSYNEQFF.

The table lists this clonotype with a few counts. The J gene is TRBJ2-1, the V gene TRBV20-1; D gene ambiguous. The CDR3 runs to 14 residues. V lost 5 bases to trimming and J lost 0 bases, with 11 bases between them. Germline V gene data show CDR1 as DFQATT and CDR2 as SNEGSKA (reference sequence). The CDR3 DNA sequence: TGCAGTGCTGAGCCGTCGAGCTCCTACAATGAGCAGTTCTTC. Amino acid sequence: CSAEPSSSYNEQFF.

The CDR3 spells CASSRAGGGHGEQFF. Written as DNA, the CDR3 is TGCGCCAGCAGCCGAGCCGGGGGGGGCCACGGTGAGCAGTTCTTC. J is TRBJ2-1 and V is TRBV4-1, with TRBD2 identical over 8 bases. Germline V lookup: CDR1 MGHRA, CDR2 YSYEKL. The CDR3 extends over 15 amino acids. Losses at the gene ends were 4 bases for V and 9 bases for J; bases not matched to a gene: 11.

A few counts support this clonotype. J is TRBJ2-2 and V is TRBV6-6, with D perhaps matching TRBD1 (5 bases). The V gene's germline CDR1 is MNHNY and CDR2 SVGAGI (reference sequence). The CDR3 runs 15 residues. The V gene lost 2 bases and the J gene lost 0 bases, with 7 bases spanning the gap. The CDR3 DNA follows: TGTGCCAGCAGTTACGGGGCACCGAACACCGGGGAGCTGTTTTTT. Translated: CASSYGAPNTGELFF.

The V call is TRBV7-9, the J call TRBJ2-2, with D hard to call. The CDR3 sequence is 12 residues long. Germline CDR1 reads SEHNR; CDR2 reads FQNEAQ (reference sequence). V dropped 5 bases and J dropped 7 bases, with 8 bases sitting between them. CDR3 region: CASSTWDGELFF. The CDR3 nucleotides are TGTGCCAGCAGCACCTGGGACGGGGAGCTGTTTTTT.

CDR3 protein: CASSWNQNTEAFF. The CDR3 bases are TGTGCCAGCAGTTGGAACCAGAACACTGAAGCTTTCTTT. The chain joins TRBV27 to TRBJ1-1; no definite D call. The CDR3 has 13 amino acids. The ends were cut back, 4 bases at V and 1 base at J, with 7 bases in the middle. CDR1 MNHEY and CDR2 SMNVEV come from the germline V gene (reference sequence).

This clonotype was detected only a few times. The CDR3 coding sequence is TGTGCCAGCAGGTACGGGGATCGGGACACTGAAGCTTTCTTT. It specifies CASRYGDRDTEAFF. V usage is TRBV28 and J usage is TRBJ1-1; D remains unclear. Germline assignment: CDR1 MDHEN and CDR2 SYDVKM. This CDR3 contains 14 residues. Trimming removed 6 bases at V and 3 bases at J, with 14 bases between.

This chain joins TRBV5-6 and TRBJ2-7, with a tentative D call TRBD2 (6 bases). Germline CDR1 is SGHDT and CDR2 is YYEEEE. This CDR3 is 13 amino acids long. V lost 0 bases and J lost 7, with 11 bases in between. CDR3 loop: CASSLALAREQYV. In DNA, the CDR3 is TGTGCCAGCAGCTTGGCGCTAGCGAGGGAGCAGTACGTC.

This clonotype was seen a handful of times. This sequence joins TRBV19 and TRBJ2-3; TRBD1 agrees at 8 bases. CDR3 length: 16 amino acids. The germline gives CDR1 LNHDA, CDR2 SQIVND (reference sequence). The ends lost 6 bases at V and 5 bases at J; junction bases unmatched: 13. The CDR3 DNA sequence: TGTGCCAGTAGCGAATCTGGACAGGGTTTTATAGATACGCAGTATTTT. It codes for CASSESGQGFIDTQYF.

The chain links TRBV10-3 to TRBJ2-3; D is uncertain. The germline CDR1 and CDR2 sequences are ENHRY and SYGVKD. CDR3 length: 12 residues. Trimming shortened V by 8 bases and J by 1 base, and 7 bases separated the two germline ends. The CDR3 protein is CAIGSGTDTQYF. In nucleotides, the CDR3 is TGTGCCATCGGCTCTGGCACAGATACGCAGTATTTT.

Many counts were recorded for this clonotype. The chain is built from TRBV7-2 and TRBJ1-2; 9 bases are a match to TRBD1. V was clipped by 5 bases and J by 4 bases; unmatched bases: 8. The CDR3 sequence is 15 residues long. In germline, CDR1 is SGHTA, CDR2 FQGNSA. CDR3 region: CASSALDRGGYGYTF. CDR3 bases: TGTGCCAGCAGCGCATTGGACAGGGGTGGCTATGGCTACACCTTC.

The CDR3 bases are TGTGCCAGCAGTTTAGCGGGGACTAGAGAATTCAGCACAGATACGCAGTATTTT. Its protein is CASSLAGTREFSTDTQYF. The chain combines TRBV12-3 or TRBV12-4 with TRBJ2-3; TRBD2 aligns across 8 bases. This CDR3 is built from 18 residues. J was trimmed by 0 bases and V by 0 bases; bases with no gene match: 8.

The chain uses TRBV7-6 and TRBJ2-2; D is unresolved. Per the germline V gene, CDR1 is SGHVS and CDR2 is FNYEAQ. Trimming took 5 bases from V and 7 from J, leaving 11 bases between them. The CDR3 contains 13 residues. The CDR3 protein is CASSLTLLGELFF. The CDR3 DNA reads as TGTGCCAGCAGCCTGACTCTTCTCGGGGAGCTGTTTTTT.

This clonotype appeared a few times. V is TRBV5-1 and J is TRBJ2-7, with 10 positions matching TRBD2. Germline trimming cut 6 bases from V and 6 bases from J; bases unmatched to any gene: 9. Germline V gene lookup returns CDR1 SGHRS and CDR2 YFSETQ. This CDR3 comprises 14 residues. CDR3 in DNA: TGCGCCAGCACCGAAGCGGGAGGGATCGGCGAGCAGTACTTC. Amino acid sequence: CASTEAGGIGEQYF.

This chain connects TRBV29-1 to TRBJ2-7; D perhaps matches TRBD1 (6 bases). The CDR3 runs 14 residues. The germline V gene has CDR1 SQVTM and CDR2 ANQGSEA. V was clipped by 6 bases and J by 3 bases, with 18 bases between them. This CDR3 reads CSVIRDVGGYEQYF. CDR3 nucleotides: TGCAGCGTCATCCGGGATGTAGGGGGCTACGAGCAGTACTTC.

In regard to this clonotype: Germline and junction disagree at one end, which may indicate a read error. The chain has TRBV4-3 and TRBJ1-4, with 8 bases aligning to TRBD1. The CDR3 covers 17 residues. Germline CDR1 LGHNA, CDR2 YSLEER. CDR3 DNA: TGCGACAGCAGCCAAGTGGGCGCCAGGGGGCCGGGTGAAAAACTGTTTTTT. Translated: CDSSQVGARGPGEKLFF.